These 31 T cell receptor beta chains share one sample of origin, sequenced in a study of blood T cell repertoires in COVID-19. Generated by immunoSEQ multiplex PCR, the TCRdb table keeps only in-frame clones and is missing some. The sample has over 200,000 clones, approximately 80% seen once. Material: peripheral blood. All receptors derive from a woman of 80 years or more with active or convalescent COVID-19.

This sequence joins TRBV27 and TRBJ1-2; the D gene is possibly TRBD1 (6 bases). Germline V gene sequence: CDR1 MNHEY, CDR2 SMNVEV (reference sequence). This CDR3 is 14 amino acids long. V lost 5 bases to trimming and J lost 2 bases, with 12 bases between them. CDR3 region: CASSLRTANYGYTF. Here the CDR3 DNA reads TGTGCCAGCAGTCTTCGGACAGCCAACTATGGCTACACCTTC.

This sequence joins TRBV14 and TRBJ2-1, with D perhaps TRBD2 (5 bases). Looked up from germline, CDR1 is SGHDN and CDR2 is FVKESK. This CDR3 region has 18 residues. V lost 1 base to trimming and J lost 4 bases, with 20 bases between them. CDR3 residues: CASSQASYWEYTYNEQFF. Here the CDR3 DNA reads TGTGCCAGCAGCCAAGCGTCCTACTGGGAGTATACTTACAATGAGCAGTTCTTC.

The chain carries TRBV7-8 and TRBJ2-3, with D perhaps matching TRBD2 (7 bases). Trimming left V 2 bases short and J 3 bases short, with 15 bases between. The V gene's germline CDR1 is SGHVS and CDR2 FQNEAQ. CDR3 size: 16 residues. The DNA of the CDR3 is TGTGCCAGCAGCTTAAGGGGGGCGGGGGCGACAGATACGCAGTATTTT. This codes for CASSLRGAGATDTQYF.

This chain connects TRBV5-1 to TRBJ2-7; TRBD2 is a possible D gene (5 bases). The V gene's germline CDR1 is SGHRS and CDR2 YFSETQ. The V end lost 7 bases, the J end lost 4 bases, and 21 bases lay between the germline ends. There are 15 residues in the CDR3. CDR3 protein: CASEEDIPSGYEQYF. The CDR3 nucleotides are TGCGCCAGCGAGGAAGACATCCCCTCGGGGTACGAGCAGTACTTC.

This chain uses TRBV7-2 with TRBJ2-5; 9 bases agree with TRBD2. The V segment lost 2 bases and the J segment 1 base; nucleotides outside the gene matches: 2. The CDR3 consists of 15 residues. Germline V gene sequence: CDR1 SGHTA, CDR2 FQGNSA. In DNA, the CDR3 is TGTGCCAGCAGCTTAAGCGGGGGGCCCCAAGAGACCCAGTACTTC. Translating gives CASSLSGGPQETQYF.

This sequence joins TRBV28 and TRBJ2-7; a possible D gene is TRBD1 (6 bases). Germline V gene lookup returns CDR1 MDHEN and CDR2 SYDVKM. V gave up 5 bases and J gave up 2 bases, with 28 bases separating them. The CDR3 contains 19 residues. The CDR3 DNA is TGTGCCAGCAGTACGGGTAAAATCCAGGGGACCCGGGAAGCCTACGAGCAGTACTTC. The encoded protein is CASSTGKIQGTREAYEQYF. Full variable domain (missing parts from reference TRBV28 and TRBJ2-7): DVKVTQSSRYLVKRTGEKVFLECVQDMDHENMFWYRQDPGLGLRLIYFSYDVKMKEKGDIPEGYSVSREKKERFSLILESASTNQTSMYLCASSTGKIQGTREAYEQYFGPGTRLTVT.

J is TRBJ1-4 and V is TRBV19; no definite D call. V lost 4 bases and J 0 bases, leaving 6 bases between the germline ends. The CDR3 runs to 14 residues. Germline CDR1 and CDR2: LNHDA and SQIVND (reference sequence). This CDR3 reads CASSTRSTNEKLFF. The CDR3 DNA is TGTGCCAGTAGTACCAGGTCAACTAATGAAAAACTGTTTTTT.

This chain links TRBV5-8 with TRBJ2-3, with 9 bases matching TRBD2. Germline V gene data show CDR1 as SGHTS and CDR2 as YDEGEE. V gave up 0 bases and J gave up 7 bases; unmatched junction bases: 6. The CDR3 consists of 15 residues. The CDR3 sequence: CASSLVGSGGNTQYF. In DNA form, the CDR3 reads TGTGCCAGCAGCTTGGTTGGTAGCGGGGGTAATACGCAGTATTTT.

The chain carries TRBV3-1 (or the pseudogene TRBV3-2) and TRBJ2-1; TRBD2 agrees at 12 bases. Germline CDR1 is LGHDT and CDR2 is YNNKEL (reference sequence). Trimming removed 1 base from V and 6 bases from J; junction bases left unmatched: 10. The CDR3 runs 18 residues. This CDR3 is CASSQGTPTSGRSNEQFF. CDR3 nucleotide sequence: TGTGCCAGCAGCCAAGGCACACCTACTAGCGGGAGGTCCAATGAGCAGTTCTTC.

The table lists this clone with a few counts. The chain employs TRBV7-2 and TRBJ1-2, with D maybe TRBD1 (6 bases). Germline V lookup: CDR1 SGHTA, CDR2 FQGNSA. CDR3 length equals 15 residues. V gave up 5 bases and J gave up 4 bases, with 17 bases separating them. CDR3 sequence reads: CASSTRDTNPYGYTF. CDR3 coding DNA: TGTGCCAGCAGCACCCGGGACACCAACCCCTATGGCTACACCTTC.

CDR3 sequence: CASRPPGLEQPQHF. As DNA, the CDR3 is TGTGCCAGCAGACCACCGGGTCTGGAGCAGCCCCAGCATTTT. The J gene is TRBJ1-5, the V gene TRBV6-6; D unclear. This CDR3 spans 14 amino acids. The germline V gene has CDR1 MNHNY and CDR2 SVGAGI (reference sequence). V was cut by 6 bases and J by 7 bases, with 16 bases left in between.

CDR3 residues: CASTPGLASSYNEQFF. The CDR3 DNA sequence: TGTGCCAGCACCCCCGGACTAGCAAGCTCCTACAATGAGCAGTTCTTC. V usage is TRBV9 and J usage is TRBJ2-1, with 8 bases lining up with TRBD2. The CDR3 totals 16 residues. V gave up 6 bases and J gave up 0 bases; unmatched junction bases: 8. Germline assignment: CDR1 SGDLS and CDR2 YYNGEE.

The rearrangement links TRBV9 to TRBJ2-6, with a possible D match to TRBD1 (6 bases). The germline V gene has CDR1 SGDLS and CDR2 YYNGEE. This CDR3 is 19 amino acids long. Trimming took off 3 bases at V and 2 bases at J, with 21 bases between the two ends. The CDR3 DNA sequence: TGTGCCAGCAGCGGATCTACAGGGAGAATGTTTACTGGGGCCAACGTCCTGACTTTC. Residues: CASSGSTGRMFTGANVLTF.

This clone has more than one count but fewer than ten. The V call is TRBV19, the J call TRBJ2-7, with D maybe TRBD2 (7 bases). This CDR3 contains 16 residues. Trimming took off 3 bases at V and 4 bases at J, with 19 bases between the two ends. Germline values: CDR1 LNHDA, CDR2 SQIVND (reference sequence). The DNA of the CDR3 is TGTGCCAGTAGTATTCTCGGGGGCGGGAGTTTGTACGAGCAGTACTTC. This sequence encodes CASSILGGGSLYEQYF.

The V gene is TRBV5-1, the J gene TRBJ2-7; 12 nucleotides line up with TRBD2. This CDR3 spans 15 amino acids. V was clipped by 7 bases and J by 4 bases; unmatched bases: 9. CDR1 is SGHRS, CDR2 YFSETQ, per germline. The DNA of the CDR3 is TGCGCCAGCGCCCGGACTAGCGGGGAAATATACGAGCAGTACTTC. Its translation is CASARTSGEIYEQYF.

This chain joins TRBV29-1 and TRBJ2-4; 9 bases are a match to TRBD1. Trimming at V came to 2 bases and at J to 3 bases, leaving 11 bases not matched to a gene. Germline V gene lookup returns CDR1 SQVTM and CDR2 ANQGSEA. The CDR3 contains 17 residues. The CDR3 sequence is CSVEKGYTGGGKNIQYF. Here the CDR3 DNA reads TGCAGCGTTGAAAAGGGCTATACAGGGGGCGGCAAAAACATTCAGTACTTC.

This rearrangement joins TRBV7-2 to TRBJ1-2; 7 bases are a match to TRBD1. Looked up from germline, CDR1 is SGHTA and CDR2 is FQGNSA. The J segment lost 1 base and the V segment lost 3 bases, leaving 5 bases of the junction unmatched. There are 15 residues in the CDR3. The DNA for the CDR3 is TGTGCCAGCAGCTTGTCCCGGGACAGTAACTATGGCTACACCTTC. Residues: CASSLSRDSNYGYTF.

The chain is built from TRBV11-3 and TRBJ2-3; 10 bases line up with TRBD2. Per the germline V gene, CDR1 is SGHNT and CDR2 is YENEEA. V lost 5 bases and J lost 0; bases outside the gene matches: 2. The CDR3 spans 15 residues. The CDR3 nucleotides are TGTGCCAGCAGCCTAGCGGGGGTTAGCACAGATACGCAGTATTTT. Residues: CASSLAGVSTDTQYF.

This chain links TRBV2 with TRBJ1-1; D perhaps matches TRBD1 (5 bases). The V gene's germline CDR1 is SNHLY and CDR2 FYNNEI. Between the trimmed V and J ends, which lost 5 bases and 5 bases, there was a span of 15 bases. This CDR3 contains 14 residues. DNA for the CDR3: TGTGCCAGCAGTCCGGGACTCCTGGGGACTGAAGCTTTCTTT. The encoded protein is CASSPGLLGTEAFF. The full variable domain, its missing parts supplied by reference TRBV2 and TRBJ1-1, is EPEVTQTPSHQVTQMGQEVILRCVPISNHLYFYWYRQILGQKVEFLVSFYNNEISEKSEIFDDQFSVERPDGSNFTLKIRSTKLEDSAMYFCASSPGLLGTEAFFGQGTRLTVV.

The chain recombines TRBV7-9 with TRBJ2-5, with TRBD2 matching 7 bases. The CDR3 extends over 15 amino acids. Trimming removed 6 bases from V and 4 bases from J; junction bases left unmatched: 11. Germline V gene lookup returns CDR1 SEHNR and CDR2 FQNEAQ (reference sequence). The DNA of the CDR3 is TGTGCCAGCAGATCCGGCGGCGGGGGAGGAGAGACCCAGTACTTC. This codes for CASRSGGGGGETQYF.

The gene calls are TRBV6-5 and TRBJ2-6; D unresolved. The V end was cut by 7 bases, the J end by 0 bases, with 7 bases between. CDR3 length: 14 amino acids. CDR1 is MNHEY, CDR2 SVGAGI, per germline. CDR3 coding DNA: TGTGCCAGCACGCGGAGCTCTGGGGCCAACGTCCTGACTTTC. This gives the protein CASTRSSGANVLTF.

The V gene is TRBV11-3, the J gene TRBJ1-1; D not resolved. The CDR3 covers 13 residues. Per germline, CDR1 SGHNT and CDR2 YENEEA. V lost 2 bases, J lost 2 bases, and 6 bases lay in between. For the CDR3, the DNA is TGTGCCAGCAGCTTACGAGTTAACACTGAAGCTTTCTTT. Translated, it gives CASSLRVNTEAFF.

This chain connects TRBV19 to TRBJ2-5; TRBD2 aligns across 12 bases. V lost 4 bases and J lost 5; bases outside the gene matches: 17. CDR1 LNHDA and CDR2 SQIVND come from the germline V gene (reference sequence). The length of the CDR3 is 19 residues. The CDR3 DNA reads TGTGCCAGTAGTACCAATCCCTGGGGTTCTAGCGGGGGGGGTGAGACCCAGTACTTC. Translation gives CASSTNPWGSSGGGETQYF.

This chain's CDR3 is CASSLSVGQGEETQYF. The DNA of the CDR3 is TGTGCCAGCAGCTTGTCCGTAGGGCAGGGGGAGGAGACCCAGTACTTC. This chain joins TRBV5-5 and TRBJ2-5, with 7 bases fitting TRBD1. The CDR3 is made up of 16 amino acids. V lost 1 base, J lost 5 bases, and 11 bases stayed unmatched. Germline CDR1 is SGHKS and CDR2 is YYEKEE (reference sequence).

This chain connects TRBV28 to TRBJ1-4; 8 bases line up with TRBD1. The CDR3 totals 14 residues. V gave up 3 bases and J gave up 7 bases; unmatched junction bases: 4. Germline values: CDR1 MDHEN, CDR2 SYDVKM. The CDR3, as DNA: TGTGCCAGCAGTTTTTCCAGGGGGCCTGAAAAACTGTTTTTT. It specifies CASSFSRGPEKLFF.

This chain links TRBV4-3 with TRBJ2-7; 9 nucleotides agree with TRBD1. CDR3 length: 14 amino acids. Germline V gene data show CDR1 as LGHNA and CDR2 as YSLEER. The V gene end was trimmed by 3 bases and the J gene end by 2 bases; junction bases not matched to a gene: 2. The CDR3 nucleotides are TGCGCCAGCAGCCATAGGACAGGGGCCTACGAGCAGTACTTC. Translated, it gives CASSHRTGAYEQYF.

This clone was counted only a few times. The V call is TRBV7-9, the J call TRBJ1-4; no clear D gene. CDR1 and CDR2 from the germline V gene are SEHNR and FQNEAQ (reference sequence). Deletions cut 5 bases from V and 8 bases from J, with 12 bases between. The CDR3 spans 13 residues. CDR3 residues: CASSRGVGEKLFF. The DNA of the CDR3 is TGTGCCAGCAGCCGCGGGGTAGGGGAAAAACTGTTTTTT. Full variable domain (outside the CDR3, taken from reference TRBV7-9 and TRBJ1-4): DTGVSQNPRHKITKRGQNVTFRCDPISEHNRLYWYRQTLGQGPEFLTYFQNEAQLEKSRLLSDRFSAERPKGSFSTLEIQRTEQGDSAMYLCASSRGVGEKLFFGSGTQLSVL.

This clone was seen a single time. The chain is built from TRBV9 and TRBJ2-1; 11 bases are shared with TRBD2. J was trimmed by 6 bases and V by 1 base; bases with no gene match: 3. The CDR3 is 15 residues long. Germline CDR1 SGDLS, CDR2 YYNGEE. CDR3 DNA: TGTGCCAGCAGCGTACAGGGGACTAGCGGCAATGAGCAGTTCTTC. Protein product: CASSVQGTSGNEQFF.

The V call is TRBV15, the J call TRBJ2-1; TRBD2 aligns across 7 bases. This CDR3 is built from 14 residues. Per the germline V gene, CDR1 is LNHNV and CDR2 is YYDKDF (reference sequence). The trim removed 0 bases at V and 7 bases at J, leaving 3 bases unmatched. CDR3 sequence (DNA): TGTGCCACCAGCAGAGATGGGAGGGTGAATGAGCAGTTCTTC. It yields the protein CATSRDGRVNEQFF.

The chain is built from TRBV10-3 and TRBJ2-7; TRBD1 aligns across 7 bases. V shed 0 bases, J shed 6 bases, and the junction held 2 bases outside the gene matches. The CDR3 contains 13 residues. Germline V gene lookup returns CDR1 ENHRY and CDR2 SYGVKD. In nucleotides, the CDR3 is TGTGCCATCAGTGAGTCCCAGGGGGTCGAGCAGTACTTC. This gives the protein CAISESQGVEQYF.

V usage is TRBV18 and J usage is TRBJ2-5; TRBD1 matches 7 bases. CDR1 is KGHSH, CDR2 LQKENI, per germline. V gave up 2 bases and J gave up 4 bases; unmatched junction bases: 7. The CDR3 is 15 amino acids. CDR3 nucleotides: TGTGCCAGCTCACCATTCACAGGGGTTGGAGAGACCCAGTACTTC. Translated, it gives CASSPFTGVGETQYF.